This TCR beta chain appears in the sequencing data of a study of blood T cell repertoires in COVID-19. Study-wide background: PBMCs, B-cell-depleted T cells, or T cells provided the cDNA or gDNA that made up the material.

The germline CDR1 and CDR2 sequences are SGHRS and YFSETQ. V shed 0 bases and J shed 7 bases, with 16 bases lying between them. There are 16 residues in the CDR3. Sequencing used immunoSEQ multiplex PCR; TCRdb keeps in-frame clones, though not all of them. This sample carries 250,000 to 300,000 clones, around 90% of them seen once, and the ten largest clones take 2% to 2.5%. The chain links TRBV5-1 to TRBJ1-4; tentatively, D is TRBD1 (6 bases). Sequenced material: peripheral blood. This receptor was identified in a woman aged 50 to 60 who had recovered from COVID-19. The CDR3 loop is CASSLVSGARSEKLFF. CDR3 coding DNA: TGCGCCAGCAGCTTGGTATCAGGGGCGCGAAGTGAAAAACTGTTTTTT.